One sample yielded the 7 T cell receptor beta chains listed below, sequenced in a study of T-cell reconstitution after alpha-beta-depleted transplantation in children. Molecular barcoding with unique molecular identifiers was used for the TCRbeta library. TCRdb re-called the PCR reads through MiXCR, storing one row per CDR3 protein. The data contain about 610,000 distinct CDR3 sequences, about 10% of them singletons. The input for sequencing was PBMCs from the stem cell graft donor, taken from the stem cell graft. Receptor source: a human donor who donated a stem cell graft to a child with acute myeloid leukemia.

This clonotype was detected a few times. The chain recombines TRBV7-2 with TRBJ2-5, with no clear D. V gave up 5 bases and J gave up 5 bases, with 18 bases separating them. The CDR3 contains 15 residues. Germline CDR1 and CDR2: SGHTA and FQGNSA. The CDR3 region has the DNA TGTGCCAGCAGCCTTCTGAGAAACGTGGGGGAGACCCAGTACTTC. It encodes CASSLLRNVGETQYF.

This clonotype was recorded a few times. The chain recombines TRBV5-1 with TRBJ1-6; perhaps TRBD1 as D (5 bases). The V gene lost 4 bases and the J gene lost 0 bases, with 11 bases spanning the gap. CDR1 is SGHRS and CDR2 is YFSETQ in the germline V gene. The CDR3 runs to 16 residues. The CDR3 loop is CASSPEGRSYNSPLHF. The CDR3 bases are TGCGCCAGCAGCCCGGAGGGGCGCTCCTATAATTCACCCCTCCACTTT.

In its sample, this clonotype was seen many times. This rearrangement joins TRBV12-3 or TRBV12-4 to TRBJ1-5; D is uncertain. CDR3 length equals 11 residues. V lost 8 bases and J 5 bases, leaving 7 bases between the germline ends. The CDR3 sequence is CASRWDQPQHF. Written as DNA, the CDR3 is TGTGCCAGCCGGTGGGATCAGCCCCAGCATTTT.

Turning to this clonotype: A much larger clone differs from this one at a single base, so this may be a read error. The V gene is TRBV4-3, the J gene TRBJ1-1; perhaps TRBD1 as D (5 bases). V was pared by 6 bases and J by 6 bases, with 17 bases between. Germline values: CDR1 LGHNA, CDR2 YSLEER. The length of the CDR3 is 14 residues. CDR3 in amino acids: CASSPAGKNPEAFF. The DNA of the CDR3 is TGCGCCAGCAGTCCTGCAGGGAAAAACCCTGAAGCTTTCTTT.

In its sample, this clonotype was seen many times. This chain uses TRBV15 with TRBJ1-1; 7 bases line up with TRBD1. Germline CDR1 reads LNHNV; CDR2 reads YYDKDF (reference sequence). With 3 bases clipped from V and 3 bases from J, the junction kept 4 bases outside the gene matches. The CDR3 consists of 14 residues. As DNA, the CDR3 is TGTGCCACCAGCAGGGGACAGTTATACACTGAAGCTTTCTTT. Protein: CATSRGQLYTEAFF.

In DNA form, the CDR3 reads TGTGCCAGCAATTTCGGGGTCCTCTCCTACGAGCAGTACTTC. Translated, it gives CASNFGVLSYEQYF. The rearrangement joins TRBV12-3 or TRBV12-4 to TRBJ2-7, with a possible D match to TRBD2 (5 bases). The CDR3 has 14 residues. Trimming pared 7 bases from V and 0 bases from J, leaving 13 bases between.

In this sample, this clonotype turned up many times. The V gene is TRBV15, the J gene TRBJ1-1; 7 nucleotides align to TRBD1. This CDR3 contains 13 residues. Germline assignment: CDR1 LNHNV and CDR2 YYDKDF (reference sequence). V lost 3 bases, J lost 5 bases, and 3 bases stayed unmatched. CDR3 in amino acids: CATSSRGGTEAFF. For the CDR3, the DNA is TGTGCCACCAGCAGCAGGGGGGGGACTGAAGCTTTCTTT.